These 4 T cell receptor beta chains originate from one sample sequenced in a study of cytomegalovirus exposure and HLA in healthy donors. Amplification used 60 Vbeta primers and 13 Jbeta primers. Assay: immunoSEQ multiplex PCR; the TCRdb copy retains only in-frame clones and omits some. The table includes about 120,000 clones, over 60% detected once. What was sequenced was PBMCs. The source is a woman aged 40-49 years in good health and CMV-seropositive.

The rearrangement joins TRBV6-5 to TRBJ1-2; TRBD1 matches at 8 bases. The CDR3 length is 14 residues. The J segment lost 7 bases and the V segment lost 6 bases, leaving 10 bases of the junction unmatched. CDR1 is MNHEY and CDR2 is SVGAGI in the germline V gene. The CDR3 sequence is CASRITGGAGGYTF. The CDR3 DNA sequence: TGTGCCAGCAGAATAACAGGGGGGGCGGGTGGCTACACCTTC.

This sequence joins TRBV7-9 and TRBJ1-1, with D hard to call. The CDR3 extends over 12 amino acids. Germline-derived CDR1 and CDR2 are SEHNR and FQNEAQ (reference sequence). The germline V and J ends were trimmed by 1 base and 8 bases, with 8 bases remaining between them. The CDR3 DNA reads as TGTGCCAGCAGCTTAGGGTCCAGAGAAGCTTTCTTT. Encoded protein: CASSLGSREAFF.

V is TRBV7-9 and J is TRBJ2-2, with a possible D match to TRBD1 (6 bases). The CDR3 extends over 14 amino acids. The germline CDR1 and CDR2 sequences are SEHNR and FQNEAQ (reference sequence). The V end was cut by 6 bases, the J end by 1 base, with 9 bases between. CDR3: CASRADRNTGELFF. For the CDR3, the DNA is TGTGCCAGCAGGGCGGACAGGAACACCGGGGAGCTGTTTTTT.

The chain joins TRBV5-1 to TRBJ1-6, with D possibly being TRBD1 (6 bases). Germline CDR1 is SGHRS and CDR2 is YFSETQ. The CDR3 loop spans 15 amino acids. The V and J ends lost 0 bases and 9 bases respectively, with 13 bases between them. The CDR3 DNA sequence: TGCGCCAGCAGCTTGGGCCAGGGGAACTCTTCACCCCTCCACTTT. Translating it yields CASSLGQGNSSPLHF.